The present entry profiles one TCR beta chain with its context. Its antigen is currently unknown. The record originates from a study of T cell repertoires in cytomegalovirus infection. Across the study: The study used recently identified HLA-C-restricted and well-studied HLA-B-restricted CMV epitopes. Public TCR beta signature analysis indicated the presence of both CMV infection and matching HLA type. Study results and caveats: Summed public TCR beta family frequency identified CMV carriers bearing the relevant HLA. HLA-C-restricted CMV clonotypes gave the most frequent clonotype in two of eight donors.

V was cut by 5 bases and J by 1 base, with 12 bases left in between. CDR1 DFQATT and CDR2 SNEGSKA come from the germline V gene (reference sequence). The CDR3 runs to 14 residues. MiXCR, applied by TCRdb to the reads, yields one record per CDR3 protein. The sample has 650,000 to 900,000 distinct CDR3 sequences, 32% seen once. The receptor's source is a human donor in good health (CMV status not recorded). Some clones in this sample may be carry-over from other donors' samples. Sequenced material: cultured CD8+ T cells from PBMCs, taken from culture after CMV antigen stimulation. The chain combines TRBV20-1 with TRBJ1-5; tentative D call: TRBD1 (5 bases). The CDR3 protein is CSAGQGLSNQPQHF. DNA for the CDR3: TGCAGTGCTGGACAAGGATTAAGCAATCAGCCCCAGCATTTT.